A few counts support the clone carrying this T cell receptor beta chain. TCRdb reprocessed the RT-PCR reads via MiXCR and lists one record per CDR3 protein. Here the sample spans about a million distinct CDR3 sequences, about a sixth being singletons. The sample belongs to a study of patients and donors after allogeneic stem cell transplantation. The CDR3 loop spans 19 amino acids. Germline lookup yields CDR1 PRHDT and CDR2 FYEKMQ (reference sequence). Germline trimming cut 5 bases from V and 1 base from J; bases unmatched to any gene: 13. The chain links TRBV13 to TRBJ2-1; 11 bases line up with TRBD2. This sequence originates from a human donor who was either an allogeneic HSCT recipient or a stem cell or donor lymphocyte infusion donor (not recorded which). It is not recorded whose cells these are; they may come from a transplant donor. The source material was blood, either unsorted or a sorted T cell fraction (not recorded which). The CDR3 here is CASSAPWLAGGGSYNEQFF. Here the CDR3 DNA reads TGTGCCAGCAGCGCGCCCTGGCTAGCGGGAGGTGGGTCCTACAATGAGCAGTTCTTC.